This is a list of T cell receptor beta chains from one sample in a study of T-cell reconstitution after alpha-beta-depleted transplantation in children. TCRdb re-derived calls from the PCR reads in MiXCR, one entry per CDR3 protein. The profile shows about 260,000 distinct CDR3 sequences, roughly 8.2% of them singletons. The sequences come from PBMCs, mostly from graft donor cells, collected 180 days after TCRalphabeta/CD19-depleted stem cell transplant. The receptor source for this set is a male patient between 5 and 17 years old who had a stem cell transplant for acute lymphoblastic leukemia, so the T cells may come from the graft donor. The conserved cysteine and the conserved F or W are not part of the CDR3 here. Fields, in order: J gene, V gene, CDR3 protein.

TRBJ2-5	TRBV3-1	ASSPSGVQETQY
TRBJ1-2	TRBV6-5	ASSRTTGGYT
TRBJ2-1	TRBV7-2	ASSGGPGMVNEQF
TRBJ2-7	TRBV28	ASGTTSAGRDEQY
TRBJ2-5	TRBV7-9	ASSLSQFQETQY
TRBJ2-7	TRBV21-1	ASPSLAGGLVEQY
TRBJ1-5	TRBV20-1	SAERQGESHYQPQH
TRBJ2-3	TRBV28	ASPKSTAAGGTDTQY
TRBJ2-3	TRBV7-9	ASSSGGFPSTDTQY
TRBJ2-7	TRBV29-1	SAHLAETYEQY
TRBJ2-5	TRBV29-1	SAPLAGSQETQY
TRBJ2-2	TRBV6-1	ASSPLAGGTGELF
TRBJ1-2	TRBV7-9	ASSPSRENGYT
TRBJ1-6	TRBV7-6	ASSFRTGADSPLH
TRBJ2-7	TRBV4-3	ASSQWAQGAYEQY
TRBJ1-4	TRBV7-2	ASSDRGSPNEKLF
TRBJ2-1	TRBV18	ASSSRQGWRGSSYNEQF
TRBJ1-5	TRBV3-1	ASSQGRISNQPQH
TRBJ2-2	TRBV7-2	ASSRLGGANTGELY
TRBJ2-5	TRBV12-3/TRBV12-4	ASRSRGQIQETQY
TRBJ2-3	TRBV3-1	ASSHVRGRTDTQY
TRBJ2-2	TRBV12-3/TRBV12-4	AGRRSNTGELF
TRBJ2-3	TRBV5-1	ASRVPGTSGGTDTQY
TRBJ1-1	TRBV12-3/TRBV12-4	ASRDYRLRTEAF
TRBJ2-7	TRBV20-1	SAGPPFDYEQY
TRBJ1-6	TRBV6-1	AASPRGPNSPLH
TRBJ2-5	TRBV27	ASSLSAGIDPRETQY
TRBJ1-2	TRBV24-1	ATSDPGQTNYGYT
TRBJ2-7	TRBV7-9	ASSLGLLSYEQY
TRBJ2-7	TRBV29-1	SVASGQGYEQY
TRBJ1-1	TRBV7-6	ASSFYRGEAF
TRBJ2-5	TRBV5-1	ASSLTGGYQETQY
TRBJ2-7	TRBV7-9	ASSTEGNEQY
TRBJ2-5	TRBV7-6	ASSFGSSGQETQY
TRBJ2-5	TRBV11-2	ASSLEKGGALLPQETQY
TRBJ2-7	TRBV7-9	ASSLISSTYEQY
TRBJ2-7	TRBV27	ASSLIGSSYEQY
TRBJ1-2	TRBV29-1	SATGQGRGYT
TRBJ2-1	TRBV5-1	ASSLVWPDNEQF
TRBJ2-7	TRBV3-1	ASSQTSGSSYEQY
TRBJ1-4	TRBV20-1	SARDYVGRGQGNEKLF
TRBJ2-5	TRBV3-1	ASSPDGWWKQETQY